The 27 T cell receptor beta chains below were found in one sample sequenced in a study of blood T cell repertoires in COVID-19. Sequencing used immunoSEQ multiplex PCR; TCRdb keeps in-frame clones, though not all of them. The sample carries approximately 140,000 clones, 70% to 85% recorded once. The sample taken for sequencing was peripheral blood. These receptors came from a man between 60 and 70 years old with acute or convalescent COVID-19.

The rearrangement links TRBV2 to TRBJ2-2, with TRBD2 identical over 7 bases. Germline CDR1 reads SNHLY; CDR2 reads FYNNEI. V lost 8 bases, J lost 6 bases, and 3 bases stayed unmatched. This CDR3 contains 12 residues. CDR3 DNA sequence: TGTGCCAGCGCCGCGGGAGCCGGGGAGCTGTTTTTT. Its translation: CASAAGAGELFF.

This rearrangement joins TRBV6-5 to TRBJ1-1, with D perhaps matching TRBD1 (6 bases). This CDR3 spans 14 amino acids. Trimming took off 3 bases at V and 1 base at J, with 9 bases between the two ends. CDR1 and CDR2 (germline): MNHEY, SVGAGI. Written as DNA, the CDR3 is TGTGCCAGCAGTTATCAGGGGAAGAACACTGAAGCTTTCTTT. This sequence encodes CASSYQGKNTEAFF.

The J gene is TRBJ2-7, the V gene TRBV12-3 or TRBV12-4; the D is unclear. This CDR3 contains 12 residues. Trimming pared 6 bases from V and 6 bases from J, leaving 12 bases between. CDR3 protein: CASSLTRGEQYF. For the CDR3, the DNA is TGTGCCAGCAGCCTTACCAGAGGCGAGCAGTACTTC.

This clone was counted only a few times. V and J are TRBV11-3 and TRBJ2-1; D may be TRBD1 (6 bases). Trimming took 5 bases from V and 7 from J, leaving 15 bases between them. The germline V gene encodes CDR1 SGHNT and CDR2 YENEEA. The CDR3 has 14 amino acids. CDR3 sequence (DNA): TGTGCCAGCAGCCAGGGGACGAGCGGTAATGAGCAGTTCTTC. It specifies CASSQGTSGNEQFF. The variable domain in full, completed from reference TRBV11-3 and TRBJ2-1, reads EAGVVQSPRYKIIEKKQPVAFWCNPISGHNTLYWYLQNLGQGPELLIRYENEEAVDDSQLPKDRFSAERLKGVDSTLKIQPAELGDSAVYLCASSQGTSGNEQFFGPGTRLTVL.

The V call is TRBV7-9, the J call TRBJ2-7, with D uncertain. The ends were cut back, 8 bases at V and 3 bases at J, with 8 bases in the middle. The CDR3 totals 11 residues. The V gene's germline CDR1 is SEHNR and CDR2 FQNEAQ (reference sequence). This CDR3 reads CASGNSYEQYF. The CDR3 nucleotides are TGTGCCAGCGGCAACAGCTACGAGCAGTACTTC.

The gene calls are TRBV30 and TRBJ2-3; 8 nucleotides line up with TRBD1. CDR3 length: 13 residues. Per germline, CDR1 GTSNPN and CDR2 SVGIG (reference sequence). The V and J ends lost 4 bases and 5 bases, in that order; junction bases with no gene match: 5. CDR3 amino acids: CAWNIGQGDTQYF. CDR3 DNA: TGTGCCTGGAATATAGGACAGGGAGATACGCAGTATTTT.

The chain couples TRBV3-1 (or the pseudogene TRBV3-2) to TRBJ2-1; TRBD2 agrees at 8 bases. Germline loops: CDR1 LGHDT, CDR2 YNNKEL (reference sequence). The J segment lost 4 bases and the V segment lost 7 bases, leaving 3 bases of the junction unmatched. The CDR3 loop spans 13 amino acids. In nucleotides, the CDR3 is TGTGCCAGCACTGCGGGGGGTTACAATGAGCAGTTCTTC. Amino acids: CASTAGGYNEQFF.

V is TRBV12-3 or TRBV12-4 and J is TRBJ1-1, with D perhaps matching TRBD1 (6 bases). The CDR3 is made up of 13 amino acids. Trimming took 8 bases from V and 5 from J, leaving 15 bases between them. The CDR3 region has the DNA TGTGCCAGCGTCGGCAGGGGAAGGACTGAAGCTTTCTTT. Its translation is CASVGRGRTEAFF.

This clone was found a few times. The chain recombines TRBV6-2 or TRBV6-3 with TRBJ2-4, with D hard to call. V lost 4 bases, J lost 8 bases, and 9 bases lay in between. Germline CDR1 MNHEY, CDR2 SVGEGT. CDR3 length: 12 amino acids. DNA of the CDR3: TGTGCCAGCAGTTCGACAATTTACATTCAGTACTTC. The encoded protein is CASSSTIYIQYF.

This rearrangement joins TRBV9 to TRBJ2-2; 7 bases map to TRBD1. CDR1 is SGDLS, CDR2 YYNGEE, per germline. After removal of 4 bases from V and 0 bases from J, the junction contained 6 bases not matched to a gene. The length of the CDR3 is 16 residues. The CDR3 nucleotides are TGTGCCAGCAGCAAGTGGACAGGCGCGAACACCGGGGAGCTGTTTTTT. Its translation: CASSKWTGANTGELFF.

The genes are TRBV6-1 and TRBJ1-3; D ambiguous. CDR3 length: 16 residues. Germline CDR1 MNHNS, CDR2 SASEGT. With 6 bases removed from V and 0 bases from J, the gap between germline ends came to 15 bases. The DNA for the CDR3 is TGTGCCAGCAGCGAACCCCCGCGGGGCTCTGGAAACACCATATATTTT. Its translation is CASSEPPRGSGNTIYF.

In its sample, this clone was seen a few times. The chain recombines TRBV19 with TRBJ1-4, with D hard to call. The CDR3 sequence is 14 residues long. With 3 bases removed from V and 4 bases from J, the gap between germline ends came to 9 bases. Germline assignment: CDR1 LNHDA and CDR2 SQIVND (reference sequence). The CDR3, as DNA: TGTGCCAGTAGTATGAGGAGAGTTAATGAAAAACTGTTTTTT. Protein sequence: CASSMRRVNEKLFF.

V gene TRBV7-9 combines with J gene TRBJ1-1; D remains unclear. Trimming removed 3 bases from V and 5 bases from J, with 10 bases in between. The CDR3 extends over 13 amino acids. Germline V gene lookup returns CDR1 SEHNR and CDR2 FQNEAQ (reference sequence). DNA for the CDR3: TGTGCCAGCAGCTTGAGGGTGAGGACTGAAGCTTTCTTT. It encodes CASSLRVRTEAFF.

This sequence joins TRBV6-6 and TRBJ1-1, with a tentative D call TRBD1 (6 bases). The V gene's germline CDR1 is MNHNY and CDR2 SVGAGI (reference sequence). This CDR3 comprises 14 residues. V was shortened by 2 bases and J by 6 bases, with 13 bases between the two germline ends. As DNA, the CDR3 is TGTGCCAGCAGTTACGCGGGGGCTAGGGCTGAAGCTTTCTTT. Its translation is CASSYAGARAEAFF.

The chain employs TRBV7-2 and TRBJ2-4, with TRBD1 as a possible D gene (6 bases). The CDR3 has 14 residues. Per the germline V gene, CDR1 is SGHTA and CDR2 is FQGNSA. Trimming took off 1 base at V and 4 bases at J, with 8 bases between the two ends. The DNA of the CDR3 is TGTGCCAGCAGCTTAGGACAGGCTAAAAACATTCAGTACTTC. It translates to CASSLGQAKNIQYF. Complete variable domain (other parts from reference TRBV7-2 and TRBJ2-4): GAGVSQSPSNKVTEKGKDVELRCDPISGHTALYWYRQSLGQGLEFLIYFQGNSAPDKSGLPSDRFSAERTGGSVSTLTIQRTQQEDSAVYLCASSLGQAKNIQYFGAGTRLSVL.

V usage is TRBV29-1 and J usage is TRBJ1-1, with TRBD1 matching 10 bases. The germline V gene encodes CDR1 SQVTM and CDR2 ANQGSEA. V shed 4 bases, J shed 1 base, and the junction held 0 bases outside the gene matches. This CDR3 has 13 amino acids. The DNA for the CDR3 is TGCAGCGTTGGACAGGGGGCGAACACTGAAGCTTTCTTT. This encodes CSVGQGANTEAFF.

The chain carries TRBV25-1 and TRBJ2-5; 7 bases agree with TRBD1. Germline trimming cut 7 bases from V and 7 bases from J; bases unmatched to any gene: 9. Germline V gene data show CDR1 as MGHDK and CDR2 as SYGVNS. CDR3 length equals 13 residues. CDR3 DNA sequence: TGTGCCAGCACGGACAGGCCTACCGGGACCCAGTACTTC. Translated: CASTDRPTGTQYF.

This clone has a handful of counts. The chain uses TRBV6-6 and TRBJ2-7, with TRBD1 matching 9 bases. The CDR3 length is 14 residues. V lost 4 bases, J lost 5 bases, and 6 bases stayed unmatched. In germline, CDR1 is MNHNY, CDR2 SVGAGI (reference sequence). CDR3 amino acids: CASSSGTGRNEQYF. The CDR3 DNA sequence: TGTGCCAGCAGTTCGGGGACAGGGAGGAACGAGCAGTACTTC.

V is TRBV9 and J is TRBJ2-3; TRBD1 matches at 7 bases. This CDR3 region has 15 residues. CDR1 and CDR2 (germline): SGDLS, YYNGEE. J lost 4 bases, V lost 4 bases, and 9 bases had no gene match. The CDR3 nucleotides read TGTGCCAGCAGCCCCCGACAGGGAAGCGCAGATACGCAGTATTTT. This encodes CASSPRQGSADTQYF.

V and J are TRBV19 and TRBJ1-6; a weak D match, TRBD1 (6 bases). Trimming took off 1 base at V and 3 bases at J, with 10 bases between the two ends. Germline lookup yields CDR1 LNHDA and CDR2 SQIVND (reference sequence). This CDR3 contains 16 residues. In DNA, the CDR3 is TGTGCCAGTAGTATAGTGCAGGGGATCTATAATTCACCCCTCCACTTT. It is translated as CASSIVQGIYNSPLHF.

The chain combines TRBV18 with TRBJ1-6; TRBD1 agrees at 9 bases. This CDR3 comprises 17 residues. V lost 2 bases and J lost 7; bases outside the gene matches: 9. Per the germline V gene, CDR1 is KGHSH and CDR2 is LQKENI. The CDR3 is CASSPGSMDRGNSPLHF. As DNA, the CDR3 is TGTGCCAGCTCACCAGGCTCGATGGACAGGGGAAATTCACCCCTCCACTTT.

The rearrangement links TRBV2 to TRBJ2-3, with no clear D. Germline V gene lookup returns CDR1 SNHLY and CDR2 FYNNEI. The CDR3 covers 16 residues. Trimming shortened V by 3 bases and J by 1 base, and 14 bases separated the two germline ends. CDR3 residues: CASSDSTAYGTDTQYF. The CDR3 nucleotides are TGTGCCAGCAGTGACTCAACCGCGTACGGCACAGATACGCAGTATTTT.

This clone was seen only a few times. The J gene is TRBJ1-5, the V gene TRBV7-2; D is possibly TRBD1 (5 bases). CDR3 length: 12 residues. V shed 6 bases and J shed 7 bases, with 10 bases lying between them. CDR1 and CDR2 from the germline V gene are SGHTA and FQGNSA. Here the CDR3 reads CASSRQGQPQHF. CDR3 DNA: TGTGCCAGCAGTCGTCAGGGACAGCCCCAGCATTTT.

The CDR3 DNA reads as TGTGCCAGTAGTGGGGACAACTATAGCAATCAGCCCCAGCATTTT. Protein product: CASSGDNYSNQPQHF. The V and J genes are TRBV19 and TRBJ1-5, with D perhaps matching TRBD1 (6 bases). In germline, CDR1 is LNHDA, CDR2 SQIVND (reference sequence). Trimming removed 5 bases from V and 0 bases from J, with 11 bases in between. This CDR3 region has 15 residues.

A remark on this clone: A read error may account for a junction end that differs from germline. This rearrangement joins TRBV6-1 to TRBJ2-2, with a possible D match to TRBD1 (6 bases). CDR3 length: 15 amino acids. Germline CDR1 and CDR2: MNHNS and SASEGT. The CDR3 nucleotides are TGTGCCAGCAGGGAAGACAGGACGAACACCGGGGAGCTGTTTTTT. This sequence encodes CASREDRTNTGELFF.

This clone occurred a few times. The CDR3 loop reads CASSLNGDFAQETQYF. Written as DNA, the CDR3 is TGTGCCAGCAGTTTGAATGGGGACTTCGCCCAAGAGACCCAGTACTTC. V usage is TRBV28 and J usage is TRBJ2-5, with a tentative D call TRBD2 (6 bases). Trimming shortened V by 3 bases and J by 1 base, and 15 bases separated the two germline ends. The germline V gene encodes CDR1 MDHEN and CDR2 SYDVKM. The CDR3 covers 16 residues.

This clone was seen only a few times. The V and J genes are TRBV27 and TRBJ1-1; the D gene is possibly TRBD1 (5 bases). V was cut by 4 bases and J by 4 bases, with 10 bases left in between. Germline V gene data show CDR1 as MNHEY and CDR2 as SMNVEV (reference sequence). The CDR3 covers 13 residues. CDR3 region: CASSYKRGTEAFF. The CDR3 DNA is TGTGCCAGCAGTTACAAAAGGGGCACTGAAGCTTTCTTT.